The subject of this entry is one T cell receptor (beta chain). V was pared by 4 bases and J by 5 bases, with 7 bases of the junction left unmatched. This CDR3 is built from 15 residues. Germline CDR1 SGHKS, CDR2 YYEKEE (reference sequence). The data originate from a study of blood T cell repertoires in COVID-19. Study at large: There were acute and convalescent COVID-19 samples, and they came from the United States, Italy and Spain. PBMCs, B-cell-depleted T cells, or T cells were the source of the cDNA or gDNA that made up the material.

Methods used by the authors: Reference gene primer amplification gave nucleated cell count estimates. Profiled with immunoSEQ multiplex PCR; TCRdb holds only in-frame clones, not every one. Clone size and the V and J calls come from that table; the DNA yielded D and trimming. The sample has roughly 90,000 clones; roughly 88% are singletons. This sequence was found in a human donor in a cohort sampled during active COVID-19. This sequence joins TRBV5-5 and TRBJ2-2; 8 bases match TRBD1. Material for sequencing was peripheral blood. Written as DNA, the CDR3 is TGTGCCAGCAGCCTAGCCCAGGGGGCTACCGGGGAGCTGTTTTTT. Encoded protein: CASSLAQGATGELFF. The full variable domain, in which reference TRBV5-5 and TRBJ2-2 provide the parts outside the CDR3, is DAGVTQSPTHLIKTRGQQVTLRCSPISGHKSVSWYQQVLGQGPQFIFQYYEKEERGRGNFPDRFSARQFPNYSSELNVNALLLGDSALYLCASSLAQGATGELFFGEGSRLTVL.